The entry below describes one T cell receptor beta chain. These data belong to a study of CD8+ T cells in alopecia areata. Study summary: Treatment of the treated patients consisted of oral tofacitinib, 5 to 10 mg twice daily.

The treatment: oral pan-JAK inhibitor, 5-10 mg twice daily. Sorted populations comprised CD4+ and CD8+ T cells obtained from PBMCs. Sequencing templates came from extracted RNA that was reverse transcribed into cDNA. Assay used: immunoSEQ multiplex PCR; TCRdb lists only in-frame clones, some missing. The data contain 150,000 to 200,000 clones, roughly 60% of them singletons. V shed 4 bases and J shed 0 bases, with 13 bases lying between them. Germline V lookup: CDR1 SNHLY, CDR2 FYNNEI. The CDR3 is made up of 17 amino acids. This specimen consisted of CD4+ T cells sorted from blood, obtained at week 24, from a patient treated with tofacitinib. The sequence derives from a human donor with alopecia areata. This rearrangement joins TRBV2 to TRBJ1-6, with D possibly TRBD1 on 6 matching bases. CDR3 amino acids: CASSVGQGNSYNSPLHF. The CDR3 DNA sequence: TGTGCCAGCAGTGTCGGCCAGGGGAACTCCTATAATTCACCCCTCCACTTT.